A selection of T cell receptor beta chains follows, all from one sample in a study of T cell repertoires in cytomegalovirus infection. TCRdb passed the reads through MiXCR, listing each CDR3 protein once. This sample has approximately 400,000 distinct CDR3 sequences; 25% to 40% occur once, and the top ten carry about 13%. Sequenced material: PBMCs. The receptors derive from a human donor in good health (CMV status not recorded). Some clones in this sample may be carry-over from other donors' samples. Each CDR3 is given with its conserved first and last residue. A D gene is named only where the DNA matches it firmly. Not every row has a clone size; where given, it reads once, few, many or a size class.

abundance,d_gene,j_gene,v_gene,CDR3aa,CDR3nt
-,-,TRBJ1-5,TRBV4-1,CASSGGQGTGFPQPHHF,TGCGCCAGCAGCGGGGGTCAGGGGACCGGGTTTCCTCAGCCCCATCATTTT
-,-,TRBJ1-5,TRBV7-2,CASSLDSGSLNQPQHF,TGTGCCAGCAGCTTAGATAGTGGGTCGCTGAATCAGCCCCAGCATTTT
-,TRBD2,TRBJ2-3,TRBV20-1,CSAETSDTDTQYF,TGCAGTGCAGAGACTAGCGACACAGATACGCAGTATTTT
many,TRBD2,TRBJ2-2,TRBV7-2,CASSLGGGTTGELFF,TGTGCCAGCAGCTTAGGGGGGGGTACCACCGGGGAGCTGTTTTTT
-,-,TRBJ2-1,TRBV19,CASSLRAGLEQFF,TGTGCCAGTAGTCTCAGGGCAGGGCTTGAGCAGTTCTTC
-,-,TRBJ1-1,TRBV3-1,CASSPRLGTEAFF,TGTGCCAGCTCCCCGAGGTTGGGCACTGAAGCTTTCTTT
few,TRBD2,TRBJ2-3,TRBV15,CATSSFRLAGGADTQYF,TGTGCCACCAGCAGTTTCAGACTAGCGGGGGGCGCAGATACGCAGTATTTT
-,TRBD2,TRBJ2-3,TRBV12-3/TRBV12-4,CASSLTSGAGNTQYF,TGTGCCAGCAGTTTGACTAGCGGGGCGGGAAATACGCAGTATTTT
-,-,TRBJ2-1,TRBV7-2,CASSLTSLNEQFF,TGTGCCAGCAGCTTGACTAGTTTGAATGAGCAGTTCTTC
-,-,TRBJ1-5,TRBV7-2,CASSWEGTNSNQPKPF,TGTGCCAGCAGCTGGGAGGGGACGAATAGCAATCAGCCCAAGCCTTTT
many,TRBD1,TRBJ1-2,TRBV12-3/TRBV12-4,CASSPPDRVSYGYTF,TGTGCCAGCAGTCCCCCCGACAGGGTGAGCTATGGCTACACCTTC
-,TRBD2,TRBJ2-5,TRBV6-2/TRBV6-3,CASSPIRPERGRQETQYF,TGTGCCAGCAGTCCAATCCGGCCTGAGCGGGGGAGGCAAGAGACCCAGTACTTC
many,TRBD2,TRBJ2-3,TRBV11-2,CASSLAPGLAGQDTQYF,TGTGCCAGCAGCTTAGCTCCCGGACTAGCGGGACAAGATACGCAGTATTTT
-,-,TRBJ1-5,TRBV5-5,CASSFVPSDQPQHF,TGTGCCAGCAGCTTTGTCCCCTCTGATCAGCCCCAGCATTTT
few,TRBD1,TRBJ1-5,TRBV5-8,CASSLSVGQRNQPQHF,TGTGCCAGCAGCTTGTCAGTGGGACAGCGCAATCAGCCCCAGCATTTT
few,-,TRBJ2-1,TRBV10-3,CAISFRQGGHNEQFF,TGTGCCATCAGCTTCCGGCAAGGAGGGCACAATGAGCAGTTCTTC
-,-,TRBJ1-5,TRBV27,CARRSQGLVHQPQHF,TGTGCCAGAAGATCACAGGGTCTAGTGCATCAGCCCCAGCATTTT
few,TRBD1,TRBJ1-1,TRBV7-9,CASSSRTGHQEAFF,TGTGCCAGCAGCTCGCGGACAGGGCATCAGGAAGCTTTCTTT
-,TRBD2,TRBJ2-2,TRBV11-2,CASSSLRGANTGELFF,TGTGCCAGCAGCTCCTTGCGGGGGGCGAACACCGGGGAGCTGTTTTTT
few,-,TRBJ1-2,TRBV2,CASSLGQNPNYGYTF,TGTGCCAGCAGCCTTGGACAGAACCCTAACTATGGCTACACCTTC
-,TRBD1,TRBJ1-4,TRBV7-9,CASSQTGPRDEKLFF,TGTGCCAGCAGTCAGACAGGGCCGAGGGATGAAAAACTGTTTTTT
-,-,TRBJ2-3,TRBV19,CASSIDGLAEITDTQYF,TGTGCCAGTAGTATAGATGGTCTAGCAGAAATTACAGATACGCAGTATTTT
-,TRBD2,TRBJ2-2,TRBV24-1,CATSATAGLGEPGELFF,TGTGCCACCAGTGCCACTGCGGGACTAGGGGAACCCGGGGAGCTGTTTTTT
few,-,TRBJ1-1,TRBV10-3,CAIAVSNTEAFF,TGTGCCATCGCAGTTTCTAACACTGAAGCTTTCTTT
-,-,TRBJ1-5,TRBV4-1,CASSAARGYNQPQHF,TGCGCCAGCAGCGCGGCCAGGGGTTACAATCAGCCCCAGCATTTT
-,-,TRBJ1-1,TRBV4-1,CASSLRQTFGPDAKKNTEAFF,TGCGCCAGCAGCCTACGTCAGACCTTTGGCCCGGACGCGAAAAAGAACACTGAAGCTTTCTTT
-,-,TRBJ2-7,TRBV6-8,CASSYWKGNEQYF,TGTGCCAGCAGTTATTGGAAGGGAAACGAGCAGTACTTC
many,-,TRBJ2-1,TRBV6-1,CASPGQRNNEQFF,TGTGCCAGCCCCGGACAGCGGAACAATGAGCAGTTCTTC